This T cell receptor beta chain was found in a study of CD4 T cells in relation to SARS-CoV-2 and coronaviruses. Remarks on this clone: Antigen unknown.

The CDR3 totals 15 residues. Germline V lookup: CDR1 LGHNA, CDR2 YSLEER. Trimming stripped 5 bases from V and 3 bases from J, with 13 bases between. Unexposed donor CD4+ T cells date from about 2011-2019, before the COVID-19 pandemic. CD4+ T cells were isolated from the cells after 10 days of culture. Produced via immunoSEQ multiplex PCR; TCRdb's table is partial and in-frame only. The data show roughly 25,000 clones, with under 80% seen just once and over 9.5% held by the top ten. The rearrangement links TRBV4-3 to TRBJ1-4; D perhaps matches TRBD1 (5 bases). The sequence derives from a human donor in good health. The specimen was CD4+ T cells from PBMCs, cultured in vitro. The CDR3 reads CASSWNGGSNEKLFF. DNA for the CDR3: TGCGCCAGCAGCTGGAACGGGGGGTCTAATGAAAAACTGTTTTTT.